What follows are 8 T cell receptor beta chains derived from one specimen sequenced in a study of OX40 agonist ivuxolimab in advanced cancers. Sequencing was performed with immunoSEQ multiplex PCR; in TCRdb, only in-frame clones are kept and a portion is missing. Found here are 30,000 to 40,000 clones, around four fifths of them singletons; the top ten hold roughly 20%. Sequencing was performed on CD4+ or CD8+ T cells sorted from blood, taken in a trial of the OX40 agonist ivuxolimab. The receptors stem from an adult with an advanced solid tumor such as melanoma, head and neck, liver or kidney cancer.

The chain combines TRBV10-3 with TRBJ2-2; D gene unclear. The V end was cut by 8 bases, the J end by 5 bases, with 12 bases between. CDR1 ENHRY and CDR2 SYGVKD come from the germline V gene. CDR3 length equals 13 residues. The CDR3 spells CAISREGTGELFF. The CDR3 DNA sequence: TGTGCCATCTCAAGAGAAGGGACCGGGGAGCTGTTTTTT.

This clone was seen a handful of times. The J gene is TRBJ1-2, the V gene TRBV15; tentatively, D is TRBD1 (5 bases). V lost 1 base, J lost 5 bases, and 14 bases lay in between. The V gene's germline CDR1 is LNHNV and CDR2 YYDKDF (reference sequence). This CDR3 comprises 15 residues. The CDR3 region is CATSRGRDPPYGYTF. In DNA form, the CDR3 reads TGTGCCACCAGCAGAGGGCGGGACCCGCCTTATGGCTACACCTTC.

V gene TRBV7-9 combines with J gene TRBJ2-5; D gene unclear. Germline V gives CDR1 SEHNR, CDR2 FQNEAQ (reference sequence). The CDR3 has 15 amino acids. With 5 bases removed from V and 1 base from J, the gap between germline ends came to 14 bases. The CDR3 nucleotides read TGTGCCAGCAGCAGCGCCGGAGCAACCCAAGAGACCCAGTACTTC. Protein sequence: CASSSAGATQETQYF.

V is TRBV5-5 and J is TRBJ2-5; tentatively, D is TRBD2 (6 bases). V was trimmed by 0 bases and J by 3 bases, leaving 9 bases between them. This CDR3 is 14 amino acids long. Germline-derived CDR1 and CDR2 are SGHKS and YYEKEE (reference sequence). CDR3 nucleotides: TGTGCCAGCAGCTTGGCGGGAGTTAAAGAGACCCAGTACTTC. This gives the protein CASSLAGVKETQYF.

This chain joins TRBV5-4 and TRBJ2-7; no reliable D call. V dropped 1 base and J dropped 0 bases, with 2 bases sitting between them. Germline V lookup: CDR1 SGHNT, CDR2 YYREEE (reference sequence). The CDR3 sequence is 12 residues long. The CDR3 sequence: CASSLSSYEQYF. CDR3 coding DNA: TGTGCCAGCAGCTTGAGCTCCTACGAGCAGTACTTC.

The V and J genes are TRBV9 and TRBJ1-3, with D perhaps matching TRBD1 (5 bases). Germline CDR1 is SGDLS and CDR2 is YYNGEE. Trimming removed 3 bases at V and 4 bases at J, with 14 bases between. The CDR3 consists of 15 residues. The CDR3 nucleotides read TGTGCCAGCAGCGAGGGGTGGGGACCCGGAAACACCATATATTTT. Protein sequence: CASSEGWGPGNTIYF.

The J gene is TRBJ2-3, the V gene TRBV5-8; 10 nucleotides align to TRBD2. Germline V gene sequence: CDR1 SGHTS, CDR2 YDEGEE. The CDR3 runs 18 residues. The V and J ends lost 1 base and 2 bases, in that order; junction bases with no gene match: 10. The CDR3 coding sequence is TGTGCCAGCAGCTTGTTTAGAGCGGGGGGGGATCCCACAGATACGCAGTATTTT. Translation: CASSLFRAGGDPTDTQYF. The complete variable domain, with remaining parts taken from reference TRBV5-8 and TRBJ2-3, reads EAGVTQSPTHLIKTRGQQATLRCSPISGHTSVYWYQQALGLGLQFLLWYDEGEERNRGNFPPRFSGRQFPNYSSELNVNALELEDSALYLCASSLFRAGGDPTDTQYFGPGTRLTVL.

The rearrangement uses TRBV9 and TRBJ2-2, with D possibly being TRBD2 (5 bases). CDR1 is SGDLS and CDR2 is YYNGEE in the germline V gene. With 0 bases removed from V and 4 bases from J, the gap between germline ends came to 13 bases. CDR3 length equals 16 residues. The CDR3 spells CASSVGVGARTGELFF. The DNA of the CDR3 is TGTGCCAGCAGCGTAGGGGTGGGAGCCCGCACCGGGGAGCTGTTTTTT.